A single T cell receptor beta chain is shown here with its context. Germline CDR1 is SGHTA and CDR2 is FQGTGA. Trimming removed 2 bases at V and 6 bases at J, with 11 bases between. The CDR3 loop spans 15 amino acids. The data derive from a study of blood T cell repertoires in COVID-19. Study information: Acute and convalescent COVID-19 samples came from the United States, Italy and Spain. The cDNA or gDNA used as material had been derived from T cells, B-cell-depleted T cells, or PBMCs.

In the original analysis: From reference gene primer amplification, estimates of nucleated cell counts were derived. Clones were read by immunoSEQ multiplex PCR, and TCRdb kept only the in-frame ones, dropping some. V, J and clone size were drawn from that table, and D and trimming were deduced from the DNA. The sample has roughly 91,000 clones, approximately 79% seen once; the top ten hold about 11%. The TCR was taken from a man aged 65 to 85 with acute or convalescent COVID-19. This chain connects TRBV7-3 to TRBJ1-6; D gene ambiguous. Sequencing was performed on peripheral blood. The CDR3 loop is CASSLGRGGNSPLHF. As DNA, the CDR3 is TGTGCCAGCAGCTTAGGCCGGGGTGGTAATTCACCCCTCCACTTT. Together with reference TRBV7-3 and TRBJ1-6, the CDR3 gives the full variable domain: GAGVSQTPSNKVTEKGKYVELRCDPISGHTALYWYRQSLGQGPEFLIYFQGTGAADDSGLPNDRFFAVRPEGSVSTLKIQRTERGDSAVYLCASSLGRGGNSPLHFGNGTRLTVT.